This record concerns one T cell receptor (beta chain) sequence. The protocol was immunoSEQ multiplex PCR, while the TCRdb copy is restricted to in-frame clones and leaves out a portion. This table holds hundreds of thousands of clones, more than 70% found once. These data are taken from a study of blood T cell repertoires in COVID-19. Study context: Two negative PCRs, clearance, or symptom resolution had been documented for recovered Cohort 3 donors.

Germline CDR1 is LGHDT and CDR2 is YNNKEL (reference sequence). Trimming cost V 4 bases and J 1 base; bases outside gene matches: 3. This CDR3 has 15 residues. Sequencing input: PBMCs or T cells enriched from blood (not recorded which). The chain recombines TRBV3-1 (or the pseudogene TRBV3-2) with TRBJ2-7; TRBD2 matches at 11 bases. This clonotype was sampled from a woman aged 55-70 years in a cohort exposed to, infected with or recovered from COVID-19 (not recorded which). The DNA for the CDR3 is TGTGCCAGCAGCCCGGGACTAGCGGAGTCCTACGAGCAGTACTTC. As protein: CASSPGLAESYEQYF.